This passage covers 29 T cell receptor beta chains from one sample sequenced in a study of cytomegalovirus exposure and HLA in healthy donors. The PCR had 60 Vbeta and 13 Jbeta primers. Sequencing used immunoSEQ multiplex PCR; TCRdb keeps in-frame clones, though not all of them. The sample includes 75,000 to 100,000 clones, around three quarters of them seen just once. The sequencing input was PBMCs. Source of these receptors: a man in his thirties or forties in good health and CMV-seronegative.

CDR3 in DNA: TGTGCCAGTAGTATTTCGGGAGGGCCGAACAATGAGCAGTTCTTC. This sequence encodes CASSISGGPNNEQFF. V usage is TRBV19 and J usage is TRBJ2-1; the match to TRBD2 covers 8 bases. V lost 3 bases to trimming and J lost 5 bases; unmatched junction nucleotides: 6. This CDR3 spans 15 amino acids. Germline V lookup: CDR1 LNHDA, CDR2 SQIVND (reference sequence). The variable domain in full, with the rest retrieved from reference TRBV19 and TRBJ2-1, is DGGITQSPKYLFRKEGQNVTLSCEQNLNHDAMYWYRQDPGQGLRLIYYSQIVNDFQKGDIAEGYSVSREKKESFPLTVTSAQKNPTAFYLCASSISGGPNNEQFFGPGTRLTVL.

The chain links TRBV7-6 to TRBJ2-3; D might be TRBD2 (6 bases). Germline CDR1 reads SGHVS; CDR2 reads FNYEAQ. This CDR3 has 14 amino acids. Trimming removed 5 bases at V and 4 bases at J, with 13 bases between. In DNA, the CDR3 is TGTGCCAGCAGCGCGGGACCCTCTGCAGATACGCAGTATTTT. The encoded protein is CASSAGPSADTQYF.

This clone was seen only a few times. For the CDR3, the DNA is TGTGCCAGCAGTGCGAACCGACAGGGGGCGACCACCGGGGAGCTGTTTTTT. As protein: CASSANRQGATTGELFF. This chain joins TRBV6-1 and TRBJ2-2, with TRBD1 identical over 10 bases. Looked up from germline, CDR1 is MNHNS and CDR2 is SASEGT. V dropped 4 bases and J dropped 4; count of bases not matched to a gene: 9. The CDR3 covers 17 residues.

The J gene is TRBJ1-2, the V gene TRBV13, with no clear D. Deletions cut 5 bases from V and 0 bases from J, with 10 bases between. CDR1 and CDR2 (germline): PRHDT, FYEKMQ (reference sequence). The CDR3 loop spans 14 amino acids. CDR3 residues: CASSRGITNYGYTF. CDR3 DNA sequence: TGTGCCAGCAGCCGAGGGATTACTAACTATGGCTACACCTTC.

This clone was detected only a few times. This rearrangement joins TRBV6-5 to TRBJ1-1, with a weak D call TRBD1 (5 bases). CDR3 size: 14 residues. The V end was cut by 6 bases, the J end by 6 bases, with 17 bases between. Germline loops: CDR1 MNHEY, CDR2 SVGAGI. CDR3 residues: CASRTREVGAEAFF. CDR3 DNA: TGTGCCAGCAGAACCAGGGAAGTCGGAGCTGAAGCTTTCTTT.

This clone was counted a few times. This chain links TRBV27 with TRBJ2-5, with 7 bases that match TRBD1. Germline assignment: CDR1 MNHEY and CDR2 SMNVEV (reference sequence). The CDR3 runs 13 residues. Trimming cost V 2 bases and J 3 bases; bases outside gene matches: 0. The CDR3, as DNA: TGTGCCAGCAGTTTACAGGGGGAAGAGACCCAGTACTTC. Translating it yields CASSLQGEETQYF.

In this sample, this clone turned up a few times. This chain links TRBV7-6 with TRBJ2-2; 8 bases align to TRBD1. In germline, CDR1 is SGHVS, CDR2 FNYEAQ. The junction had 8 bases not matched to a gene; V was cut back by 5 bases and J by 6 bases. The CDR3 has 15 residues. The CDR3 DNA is TGTGCCAGCAGCATCCGGGACAGGCCCCCCGGGGAGCTGTTTTTT. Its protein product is CASSIRDRPPGELFF.

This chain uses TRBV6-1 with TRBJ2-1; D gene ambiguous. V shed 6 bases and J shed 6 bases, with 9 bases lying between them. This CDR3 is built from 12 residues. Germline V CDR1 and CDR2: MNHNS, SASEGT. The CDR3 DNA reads TGTGCCAGCAGATTCTCAGGCAATGAGCAGTTCTTC. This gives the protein CASRFSGNEQFF.

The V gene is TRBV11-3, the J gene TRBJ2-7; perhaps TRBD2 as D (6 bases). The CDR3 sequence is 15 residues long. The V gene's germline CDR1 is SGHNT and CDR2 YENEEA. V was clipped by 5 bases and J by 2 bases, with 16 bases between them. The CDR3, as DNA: TGTGCCAGCAGCCCCCTTTATTGCGGGGCCTACGAGCAGTACTTC. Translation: CASSPLYCGAYEQYF.

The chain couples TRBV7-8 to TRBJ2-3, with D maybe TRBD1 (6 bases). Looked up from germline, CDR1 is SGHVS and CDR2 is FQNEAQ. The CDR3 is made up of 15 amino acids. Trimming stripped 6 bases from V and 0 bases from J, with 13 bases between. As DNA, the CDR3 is TGTGCCAGCAGACCACAGGGATCAAGCACAGATACGCAGTATTTT. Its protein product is CASRPQGSSTDTQYF. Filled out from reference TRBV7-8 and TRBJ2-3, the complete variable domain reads GAGVSQSPRYKVAKRGQDVALRCDPISGHVSLFWYQQALGQGPEFLTYFQNEAQLDKSGLPSDRFFAERPEGSVSTLKIQRTQQEDSAVYLCASRPQGSSTDTQYFGPGTRLTVL.

The CDR3 DNA reads as TGCGCCAGCAGAGGGACTCTCTCAACCGGGGAGCTGTTTTTT. The encoded protein is CASRGTLSTGELFF. The rearrangement links TRBV5-1 to TRBJ2-2; the D gene is possibly TRBD2 (6 bases). CDR3 length: 14 amino acids. Deletions cut 5 bases from V and 5 bases from J, with 13 bases between. Germline V gives CDR1 SGHRS, CDR2 YFSETQ. The complete variable domain, with remaining parts taken from reference TRBV5-1 and TRBJ2-2, reads KAGVTQTPRYLIKTRGQQVTLSCSPISGHRSVSWYQQTPGQGLQFLFEYFSETQRNKGNFPGRFSGRQFSNSRSEMNVSTLELGDSALYLCASRGTLSTGELFFGEGSRLTVL.

CDR3 residues: CASSSPFEDRGANYGYTF. The CDR3 DNA follows: TGTGCCAGCAGCTCCCCCTTCGAGGACAGGGGCGCGAACTATGGCTACACCTTC. The rearrangement uses TRBV7-8 and TRBJ1-2, with 9 bases lining up with TRBD1. The CDR3 totals 18 residues. Germline lookup yields CDR1 SGHVS and CDR2 FQNEAQ. Trimming cost V 4 bases and J 2 bases; bases outside gene matches: 14.

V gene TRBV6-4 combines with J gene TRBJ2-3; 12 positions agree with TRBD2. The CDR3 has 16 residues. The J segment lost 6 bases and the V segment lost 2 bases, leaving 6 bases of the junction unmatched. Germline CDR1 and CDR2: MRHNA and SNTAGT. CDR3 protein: CASSDQPTSGSDTQYF. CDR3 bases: TGTGCCAGCAGTGACCAACCGACTAGCGGGAGTGATACGCAGTATTTT.

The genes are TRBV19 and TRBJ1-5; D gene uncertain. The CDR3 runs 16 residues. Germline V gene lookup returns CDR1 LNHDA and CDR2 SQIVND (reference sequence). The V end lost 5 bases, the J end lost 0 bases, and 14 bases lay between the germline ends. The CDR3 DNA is TGTGCCAGTAGTTCTACTTTAACTTATAGCAATCAGCCCCAGCATTTT. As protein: CASSSTLTYSNQPQHF.

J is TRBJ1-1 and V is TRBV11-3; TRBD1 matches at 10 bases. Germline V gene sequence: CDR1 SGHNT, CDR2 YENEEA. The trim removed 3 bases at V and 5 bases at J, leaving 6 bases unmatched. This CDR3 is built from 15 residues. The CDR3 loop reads CASSFRDRGPTEAFF. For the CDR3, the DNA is TGTGCCAGCAGCTTCCGGGACAGGGGACCAACTGAAGCTTTCTTT.

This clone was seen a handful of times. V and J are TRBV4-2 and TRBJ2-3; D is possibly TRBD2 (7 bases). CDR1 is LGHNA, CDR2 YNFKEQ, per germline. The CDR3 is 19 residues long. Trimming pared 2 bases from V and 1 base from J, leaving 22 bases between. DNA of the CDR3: TGTGCCAGCAGCCAATTACTAGGGAGCGGAGGGGGGGGCACAGATACGCAGTATTTT. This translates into CASSQLLGSGGGGTDTQYF.

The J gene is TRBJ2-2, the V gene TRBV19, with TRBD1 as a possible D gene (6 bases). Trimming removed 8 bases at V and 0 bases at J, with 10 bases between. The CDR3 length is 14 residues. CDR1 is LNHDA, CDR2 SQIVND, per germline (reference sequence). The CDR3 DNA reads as TGTGCCAGTCGGGGACATTCGAACACCGGGGAGCTGTTTTTT. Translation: CASRGHSNTGELFF.

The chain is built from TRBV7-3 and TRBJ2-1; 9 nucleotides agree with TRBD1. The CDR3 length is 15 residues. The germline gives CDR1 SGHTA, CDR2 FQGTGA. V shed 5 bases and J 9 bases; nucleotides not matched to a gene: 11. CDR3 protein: CASSPGQGQLGEQFF. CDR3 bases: TGTGCCAGCAGCCCTGGACAGGGGCAGCTTGGTGAGCAGTTCTTC.

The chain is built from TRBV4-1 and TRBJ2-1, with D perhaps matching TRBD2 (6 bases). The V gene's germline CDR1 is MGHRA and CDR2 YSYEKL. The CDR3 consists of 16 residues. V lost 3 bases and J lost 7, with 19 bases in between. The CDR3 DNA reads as TGCGCCAGCAGCCAGCGGCCGGACTGGAGCGGGAATGAGCAGTTCTTC. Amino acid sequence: CASSQRPDWSGNEQFF.

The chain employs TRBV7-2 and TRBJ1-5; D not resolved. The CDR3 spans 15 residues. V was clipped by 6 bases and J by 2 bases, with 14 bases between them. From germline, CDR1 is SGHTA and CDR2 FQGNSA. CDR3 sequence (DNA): TGTGCCAGCAGTATCCGAGGGCTCGGCAATCAGCCCCAGCATTTT. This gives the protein CASSIRGLGNQPQHF.

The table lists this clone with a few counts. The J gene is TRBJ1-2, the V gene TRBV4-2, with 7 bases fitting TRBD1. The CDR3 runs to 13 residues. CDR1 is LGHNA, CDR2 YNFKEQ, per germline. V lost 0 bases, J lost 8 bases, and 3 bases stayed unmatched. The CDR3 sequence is CASSQDTGEGYTF. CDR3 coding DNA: TGTGCCAGCAGCCAAGATACAGGGGAAGGCTACACCTTC.

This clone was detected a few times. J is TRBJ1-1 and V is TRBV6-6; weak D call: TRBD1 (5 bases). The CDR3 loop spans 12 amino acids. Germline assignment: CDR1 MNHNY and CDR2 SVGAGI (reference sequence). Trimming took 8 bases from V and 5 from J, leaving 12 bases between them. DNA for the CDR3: TGTGCCAGCGGGGCGGTCGTGACTGAAGCTTTCTTT. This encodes CASGAVVTEAFF.

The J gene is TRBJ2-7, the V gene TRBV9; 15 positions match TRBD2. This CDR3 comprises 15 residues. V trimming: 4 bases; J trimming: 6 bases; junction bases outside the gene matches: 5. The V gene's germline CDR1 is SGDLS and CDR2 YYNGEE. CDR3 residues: CASSPGLAGGPEQYF. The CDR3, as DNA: TGTGCCAGCAGCCCAGGACTAGCGGGGGGGCCCGAGCAGTACTTC.

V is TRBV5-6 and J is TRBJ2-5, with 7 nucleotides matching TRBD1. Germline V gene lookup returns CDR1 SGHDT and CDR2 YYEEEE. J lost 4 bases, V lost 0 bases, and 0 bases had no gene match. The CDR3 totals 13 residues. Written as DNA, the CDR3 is TGTGCCAGCAGCTTGGACAGGGGAGAGACCCAGTACTTC. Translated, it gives CASSLDRGETQYF. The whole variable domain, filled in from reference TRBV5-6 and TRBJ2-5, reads DAGVTQSPTHLIKTRGQQVTLRCSPKSGHDTVSWYQQALGQGPQFIFQYYEEEERQRGNFPDRFSGHQFPNYSSELNVNALLLGDSALYLCASSLDRGETQYFGPGTRLLVL.

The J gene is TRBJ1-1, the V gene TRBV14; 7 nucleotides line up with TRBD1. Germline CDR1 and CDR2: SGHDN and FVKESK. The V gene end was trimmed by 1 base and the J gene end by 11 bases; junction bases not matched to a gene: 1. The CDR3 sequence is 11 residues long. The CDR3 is CASSQGQGAFF. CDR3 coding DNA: TGTGCCAGCAGCCAAGGACAGGGTGCTTTCTTT.

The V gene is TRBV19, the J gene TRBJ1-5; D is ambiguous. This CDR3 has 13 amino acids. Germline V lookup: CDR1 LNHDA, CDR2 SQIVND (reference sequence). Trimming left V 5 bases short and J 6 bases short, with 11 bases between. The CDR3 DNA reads TGTGCCAGTAGTCCCCTAGGATCTCAGCCCCAGCATTTT. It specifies CASSPLGSQPQHF.

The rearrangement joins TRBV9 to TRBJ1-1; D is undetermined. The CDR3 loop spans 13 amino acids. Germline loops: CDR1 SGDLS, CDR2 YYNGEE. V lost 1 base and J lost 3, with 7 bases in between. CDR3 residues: CASSVNSDTEAFF. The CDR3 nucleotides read TGTGCCAGCAGCGTAAACAGTGACACTGAAGCTTTCTTT.

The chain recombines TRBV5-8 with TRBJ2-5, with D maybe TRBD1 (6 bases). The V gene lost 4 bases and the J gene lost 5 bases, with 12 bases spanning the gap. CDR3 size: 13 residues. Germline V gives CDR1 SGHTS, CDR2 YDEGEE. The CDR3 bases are TGTGCCAGCAGCCATCAGGGGCTCGAGACCCAGTACTTC. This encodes CASSHQGLETQYF.

The CDR3 sequence: CASSPLWTALGANVLTF. The DNA of the CDR3 is TGTGCCAGCAGCCCTTTATGGACAGCTCTTGGGGCCAACGTCCTGACTTTC. V is TRBV9 and J is TRBJ2-6, with D tentatively TRBD1 (6 bases). Germline V gene lookup returns CDR1 SGDLS and CDR2 YYNGEE. Trimming left V 4 bases short and J 3 bases short, with 17 bases between. The CDR3 extends over 17 amino acids.